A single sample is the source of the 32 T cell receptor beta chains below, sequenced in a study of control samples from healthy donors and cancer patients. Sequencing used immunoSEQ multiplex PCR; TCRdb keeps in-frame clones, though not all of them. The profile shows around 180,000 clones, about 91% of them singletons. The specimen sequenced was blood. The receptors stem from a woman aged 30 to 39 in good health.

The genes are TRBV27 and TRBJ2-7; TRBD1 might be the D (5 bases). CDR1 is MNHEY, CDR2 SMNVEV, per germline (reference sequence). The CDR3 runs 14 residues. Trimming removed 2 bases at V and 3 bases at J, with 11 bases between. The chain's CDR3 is CASSLRGEVYEQYF. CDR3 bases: TGTGCCAGCAGTTTAAGGGGTGAGGTCTACGAGCAGTACTTC.

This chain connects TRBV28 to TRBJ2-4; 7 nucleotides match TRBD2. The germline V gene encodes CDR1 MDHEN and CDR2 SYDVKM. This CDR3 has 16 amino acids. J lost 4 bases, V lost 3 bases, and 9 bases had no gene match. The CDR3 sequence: CASSLGGRAWKNIQYF. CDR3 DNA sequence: TGTGCCAGCAGTTTGGGTGGGAGGGCCTGGAAAAACATTCAGTACTTC.

CDR3 protein: CASKPGQGLAGEKLFF. The DNA of the CDR3 is TGTGCCAGCAAGCCGGGACAGGGCTTGGCGGGTGAAAAACTGTTTTTT. This rearrangement joins TRBV7-9 to TRBJ1-4; 9 bases agree with TRBD1. Germline CDR1 reads SEHNR; CDR2 reads FQNEAQ (reference sequence). This CDR3 has 16 amino acids. V was pared by 7 bases and J by 7 bases, with 13 bases of the junction left unmatched.

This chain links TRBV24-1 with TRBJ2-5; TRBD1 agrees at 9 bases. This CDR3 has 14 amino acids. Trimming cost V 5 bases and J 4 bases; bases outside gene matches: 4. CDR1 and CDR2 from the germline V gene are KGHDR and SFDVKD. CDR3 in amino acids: CATSVVGQGETQYF. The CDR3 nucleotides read TGTGCCACCAGTGTTGTGGGACAGGGAGAGACCCAGTACTTC.

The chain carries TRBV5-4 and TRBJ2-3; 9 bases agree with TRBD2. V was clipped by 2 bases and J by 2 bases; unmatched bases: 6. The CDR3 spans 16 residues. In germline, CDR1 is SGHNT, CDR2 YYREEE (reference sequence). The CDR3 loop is CASSLMVAGVTDTQYF. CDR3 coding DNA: TGTGCCAGCAGCTTAATGGTAGCGGGGGTCACAGATACGCAGTATTTT.

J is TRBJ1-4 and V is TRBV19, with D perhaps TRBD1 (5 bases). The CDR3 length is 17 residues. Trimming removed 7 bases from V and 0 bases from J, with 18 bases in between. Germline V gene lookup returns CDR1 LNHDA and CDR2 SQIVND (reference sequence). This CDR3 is CASNDGAAGATNEKLFF. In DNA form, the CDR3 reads TGTGCCAGTAATGATGGGGCGGCAGGTGCAACTAATGAAAAACTGTTTTTT.

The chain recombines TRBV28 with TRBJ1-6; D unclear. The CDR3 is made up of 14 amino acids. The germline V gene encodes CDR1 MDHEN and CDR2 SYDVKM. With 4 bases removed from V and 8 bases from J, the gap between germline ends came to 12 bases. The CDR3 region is CASSSISRDSPLHF. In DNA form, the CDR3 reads TGTGCCAGCAGTTCCATCTCGAGGGATTCACCCCTCCACTTT.

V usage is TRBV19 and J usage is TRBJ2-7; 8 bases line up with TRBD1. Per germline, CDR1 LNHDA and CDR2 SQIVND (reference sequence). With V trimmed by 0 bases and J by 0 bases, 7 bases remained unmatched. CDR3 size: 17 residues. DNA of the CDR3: TGTGCCAGTAGTATAGACATTGGACAGGGAGACTCCTACGAGCAGTACTTC. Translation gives CASSIDIGQGDSYEQYF.

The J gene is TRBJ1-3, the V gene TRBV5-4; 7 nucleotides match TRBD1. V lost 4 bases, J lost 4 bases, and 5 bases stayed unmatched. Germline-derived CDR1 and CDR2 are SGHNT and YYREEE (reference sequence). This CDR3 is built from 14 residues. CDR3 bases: TGTGCCAGCAGCGACCGACAGGGAGGAAACACCATATATTTT. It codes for CASSDRQGGNTIYF. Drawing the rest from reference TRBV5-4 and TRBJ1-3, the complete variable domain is ETGVTQSPTHLIKTRGQQVTLRCSSQSGHNTVSWYQQALGQGPQFIFQYYREEENGRGNFPPRFSGLQFPNYSSELNVNALELDDSALYLCASSDRQGGNTIYFGEGSWLTVV.

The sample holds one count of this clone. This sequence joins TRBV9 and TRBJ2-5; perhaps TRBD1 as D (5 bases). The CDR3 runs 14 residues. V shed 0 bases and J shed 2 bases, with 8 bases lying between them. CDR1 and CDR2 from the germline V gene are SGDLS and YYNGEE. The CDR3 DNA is TGTGCCAGCAGCGTAGGACAGTTGCAAGAGACCCAGTACTTC. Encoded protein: CASSVGQLQETQYF.

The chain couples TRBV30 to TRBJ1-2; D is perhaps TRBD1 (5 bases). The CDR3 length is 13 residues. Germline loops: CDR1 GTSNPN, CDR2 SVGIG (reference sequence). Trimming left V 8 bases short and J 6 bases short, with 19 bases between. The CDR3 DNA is TGTGCCCTCCAATTGGGGGTCGGGGATGGCTACACCTTC. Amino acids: CALQLGVGDGYTF.

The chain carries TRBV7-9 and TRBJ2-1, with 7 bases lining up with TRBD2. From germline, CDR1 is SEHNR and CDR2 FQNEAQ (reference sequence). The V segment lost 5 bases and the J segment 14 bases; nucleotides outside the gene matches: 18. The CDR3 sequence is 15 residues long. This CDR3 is CASSPFLAVGWWEFF. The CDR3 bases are TGTGCCAGCAGCCCATTTCTAGCGGTAGGGTGGTGGGAGTTCTTC. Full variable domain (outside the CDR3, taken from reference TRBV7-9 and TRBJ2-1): DTGVSQNPRHKITKRGQNVTFRCDPISEHNRLYWYRQTLGQGPEFLTYFQNEAQLEKSRLLSDRFSAERPKGSFSTLEIQRTEQGDSAMYLCASSPFLAVGWWEFFGPGTRLTVL.

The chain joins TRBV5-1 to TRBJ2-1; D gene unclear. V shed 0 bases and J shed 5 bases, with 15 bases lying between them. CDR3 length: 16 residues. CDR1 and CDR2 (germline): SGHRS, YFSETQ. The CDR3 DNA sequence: TGCGCCAGCAGCTTGGGCCGAGGTATTATCGACAATGAGCAGTTCTTC. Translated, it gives CASSLGRGIIDNEQFF.

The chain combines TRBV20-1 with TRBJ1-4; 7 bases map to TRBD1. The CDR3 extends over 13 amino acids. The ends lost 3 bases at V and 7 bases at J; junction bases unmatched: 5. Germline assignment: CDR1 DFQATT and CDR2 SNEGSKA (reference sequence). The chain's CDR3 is CSASYRGGEKLFF. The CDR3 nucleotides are TGCAGTGCTAGTTACAGGGGTGGTGAAAAACTGTTTTTT.

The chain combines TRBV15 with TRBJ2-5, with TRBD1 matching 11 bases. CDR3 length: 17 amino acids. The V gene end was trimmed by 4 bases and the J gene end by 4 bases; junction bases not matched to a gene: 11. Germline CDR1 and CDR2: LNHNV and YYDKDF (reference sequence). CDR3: CATSTIRKGQGVETQYF. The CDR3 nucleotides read TGTGCCACCAGCACGATCCGAAAGGGACAGGGGGTAGAGACCCAGTACTTC. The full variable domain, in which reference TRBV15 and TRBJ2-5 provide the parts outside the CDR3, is DAMVIQNPRYQVTQFGKPVTLSCSQTLNHNVMYWYQQKSSQAPKLLFHYYDKDFNNEADTPDNFQSRRPNTSFCFLDIRSPGLGDTAMYLCATSTIRKGQGVETQYFGPGTRLLVL.

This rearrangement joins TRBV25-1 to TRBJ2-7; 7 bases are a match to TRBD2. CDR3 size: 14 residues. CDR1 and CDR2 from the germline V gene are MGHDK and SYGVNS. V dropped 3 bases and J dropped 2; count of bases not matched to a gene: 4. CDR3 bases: TGTGCCAGCAGTGAGAAGCGGGATCCCTACGAGCAGTACTTC. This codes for CASSEKRDPYEQYF.

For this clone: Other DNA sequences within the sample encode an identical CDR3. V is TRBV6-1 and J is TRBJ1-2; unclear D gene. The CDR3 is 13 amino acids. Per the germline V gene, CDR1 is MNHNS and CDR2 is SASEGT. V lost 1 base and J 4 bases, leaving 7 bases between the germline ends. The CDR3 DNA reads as TGTGCCAGCAGTGAAGGGAGGGCCTATGGCTACACCTTC. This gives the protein CASSEGRAYGYTF.

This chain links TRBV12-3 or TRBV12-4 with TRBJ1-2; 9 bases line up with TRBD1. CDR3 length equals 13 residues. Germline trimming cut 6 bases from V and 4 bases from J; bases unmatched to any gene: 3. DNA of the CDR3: TGTGCCAGCAGCGTGGACAGGGGCTATGGCTACACCTTC. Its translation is CASSVDRGYGYTF.

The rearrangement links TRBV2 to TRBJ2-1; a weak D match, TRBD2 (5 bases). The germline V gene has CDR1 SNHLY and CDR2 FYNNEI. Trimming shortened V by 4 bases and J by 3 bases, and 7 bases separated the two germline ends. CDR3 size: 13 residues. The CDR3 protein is CASSAGNYNEQFF. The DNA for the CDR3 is TGTGCCAGCAGTGCCGGGAACTACAATGAGCAGTTCTTC.

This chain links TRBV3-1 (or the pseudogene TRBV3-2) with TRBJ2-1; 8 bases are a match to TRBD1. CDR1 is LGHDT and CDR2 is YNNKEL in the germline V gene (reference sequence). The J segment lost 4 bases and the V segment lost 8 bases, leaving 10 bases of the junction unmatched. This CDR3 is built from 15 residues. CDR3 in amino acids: CASASDRVRYNEQFF. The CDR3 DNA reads TGTGCCAGCGCCTCGGACAGGGTTAGGTACAATGAGCAGTTCTTC.

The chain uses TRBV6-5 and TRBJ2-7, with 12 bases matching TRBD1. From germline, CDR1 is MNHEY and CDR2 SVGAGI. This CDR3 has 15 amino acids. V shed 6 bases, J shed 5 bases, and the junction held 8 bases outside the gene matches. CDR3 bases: TGTGCCAGCAGGACTGGGGGACAGGGGGCCCACGAGCAGTACGTC. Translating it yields CASRTGGQGAHEQYV.

In DNA form, the CDR3 reads TGTGCCAGCAGAGGACAGGGGGCAAGCACTGAAGCTTTCTTT. Amino acid sequence: CASRGQGASTEAFF. The rearrangement links TRBV2 to TRBJ1-1; 11 nucleotides agree with TRBD1. CDR3 length: 14 residues. The V gene's germline CDR1 is SNHLY and CDR2 FYNNEI. With 6 bases clipped from V and 4 bases from J, the junction kept 4 bases outside the gene matches.

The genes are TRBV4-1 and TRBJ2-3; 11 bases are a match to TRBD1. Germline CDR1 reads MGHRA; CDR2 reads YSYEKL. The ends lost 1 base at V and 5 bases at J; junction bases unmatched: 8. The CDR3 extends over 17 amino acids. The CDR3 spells CASSQGVDRGREDTQYF. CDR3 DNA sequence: TGCGCCAGCAGCCAAGGCGTGGACAGGGGGCGCGAAGATACGCAGTATTTT.

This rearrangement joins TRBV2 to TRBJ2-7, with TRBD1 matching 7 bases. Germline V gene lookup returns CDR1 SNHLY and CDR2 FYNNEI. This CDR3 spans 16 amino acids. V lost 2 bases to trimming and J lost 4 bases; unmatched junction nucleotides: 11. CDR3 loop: CASSERGRGQRYEQYV. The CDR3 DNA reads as TGTGCCAGCAGTGAAAGGGGAAGGGGGCAAAGGTACGAGCAGTACGTC.

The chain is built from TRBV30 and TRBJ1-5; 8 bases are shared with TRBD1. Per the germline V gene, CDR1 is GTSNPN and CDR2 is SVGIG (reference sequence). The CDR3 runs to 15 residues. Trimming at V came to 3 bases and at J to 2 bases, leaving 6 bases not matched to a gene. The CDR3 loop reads CAWSDRGMGNQPQHF. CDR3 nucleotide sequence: TGTGCCTGGAGCGACAGGGGAATGGGCAATCAGCCCCAGCATTTT.

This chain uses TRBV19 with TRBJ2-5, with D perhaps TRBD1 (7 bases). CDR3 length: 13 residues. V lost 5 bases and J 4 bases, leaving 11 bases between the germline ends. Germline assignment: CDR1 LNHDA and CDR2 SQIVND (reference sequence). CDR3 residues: CASSPGGGETQYF. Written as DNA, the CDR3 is TGTGCCAGTAGTCCAGGGGGAGGAGAGACCCAGTACTTC.

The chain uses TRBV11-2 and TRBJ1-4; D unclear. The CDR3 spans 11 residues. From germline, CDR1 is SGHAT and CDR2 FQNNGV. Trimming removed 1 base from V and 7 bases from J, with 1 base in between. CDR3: CASSLAEKLFF. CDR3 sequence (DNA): TGTGCCAGCAGCTTAGCTGAAAAACTGTTTTTT. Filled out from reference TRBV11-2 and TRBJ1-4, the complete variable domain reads EAGVAQSPRYKIIEKRQSVAFWCNPISGHATLYWYQQILGQGPKLLIQFQNNGVVDDSQLPKDRFSAERLKGVDSTLKIQPAKLEDSAVYLCASSLAEKLFFGSGTQLSVL.

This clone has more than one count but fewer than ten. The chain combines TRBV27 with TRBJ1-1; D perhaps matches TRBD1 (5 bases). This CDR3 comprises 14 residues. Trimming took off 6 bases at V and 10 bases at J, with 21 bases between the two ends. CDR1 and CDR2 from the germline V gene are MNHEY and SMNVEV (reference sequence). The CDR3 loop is CASSGIGQVTSAFF. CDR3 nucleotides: TGTGCCAGCAGCGGTATTGGACAAGTAACGTCAGCTTTCTTT.

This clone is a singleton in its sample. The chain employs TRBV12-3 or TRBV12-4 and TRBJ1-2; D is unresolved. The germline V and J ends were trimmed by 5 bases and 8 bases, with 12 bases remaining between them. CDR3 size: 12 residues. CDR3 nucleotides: TGTGCCAGCAGTACTGACATTATAGGCTACACCTTC. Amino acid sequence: CASSTDIIGYTF.

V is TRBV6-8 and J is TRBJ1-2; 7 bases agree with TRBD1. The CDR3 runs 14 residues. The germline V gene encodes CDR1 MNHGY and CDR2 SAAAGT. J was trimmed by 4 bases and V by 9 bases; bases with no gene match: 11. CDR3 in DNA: TGTGCCAGGGAGACAGGGCGACTCTCCTATGGCTACACCTTC. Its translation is CARETGRLSYGYTF.

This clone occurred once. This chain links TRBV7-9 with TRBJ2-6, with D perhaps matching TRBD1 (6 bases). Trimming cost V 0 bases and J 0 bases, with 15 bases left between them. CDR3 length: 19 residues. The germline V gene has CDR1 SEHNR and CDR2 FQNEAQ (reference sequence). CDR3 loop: CASSLASGAYNSGANVLTF. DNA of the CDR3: TGTGCCAGCAGCTTAGCTTCAGGGGCCTATAACTCTGGGGCCAACGTCCTGACTTTC.

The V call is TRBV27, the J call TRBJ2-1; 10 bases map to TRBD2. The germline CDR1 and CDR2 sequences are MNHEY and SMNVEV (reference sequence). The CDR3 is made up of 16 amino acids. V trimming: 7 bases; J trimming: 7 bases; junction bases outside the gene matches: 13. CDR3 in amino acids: CASTVGNSGGSNEQFF. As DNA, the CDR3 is TGTGCCAGCACCGTTGGGAATAGCGGGGGGAGTAATGAGCAGTTCTTC.